This is a list of T cell receptor beta chains from one sample in a study of glioma-infiltrating T cells. One entry per CDR3 protein results from TCRdb running MiXCR on the multiplex PCR reads. Of 100,000 to 150,000 distinct CDR3 sequences listed, 23% are singletons. Sequenced sample: glioma tissue, nonneoplastic brain tissue, or PBMCs (not recorded which). Receptor source: a human donor with low-grade glioma or glioblastoma, undergoing nonglioma brain surgery, or in good health (not recorded which). CDR3s include the opening cysteine and the closing phenylalanine or tryptophan. The D gene is left open where the match is weak. The size field is filled for only some rows; it gives once, few, many or a size class.

many TRBJ2-3 14 TRBV6-1 TRBD1 TGTGCCAGCAACTCGGACAGGCTTTCCGATACGCAGTATTTT CASNSDRLSDTQYF
NA TRBJ2-7 11 TRBV20-1 NA TGCAGTGAACCTCTGCTCTACGAGCAGTACTTC CSEPLLYEQYF
many TRBJ2-7 16 TRBV4-3 TRBD2 TGCGCCAGCAGCCAAGATACTAGCGGGATCTCCTACGAGCAGTACTTC CASSQDTSGISYEQYF
NA TRBJ2-3 18 TRBV9 TRBD2 TGTGCCAGCAGCCCCCCCCACCCCCAGCGGGAGCTTACAGATACGCAGTATTTT CASSPPHPQRELTDTQYF
many TRBJ2-7 13 TRBV6-1 NA TGTGCCACCCACGGAGACGGTTCCTACGAGCAGTACTTC CATHGDGSYEQYF
NA TRBJ2-7 15 TRBV19 TRBD1 TGTGCCAGTAGTATAGGGGGACAGGGAAGCTACGGGCAGTACTTC CASSIGGQGSYGQYF
many TRBJ1-3 15 TRBV27 NA TGTGCCAGCAGTTTACGTCCGGGGACCCGAAACACCATATATTTT CASSLRPGTRNTIYF
NA TRBJ2-7 14 TRBV2 TRBD2 TGTGCCAGCAACTTGGGCGGGAGAATATACGAGCAGTACTTC CASNLGGRIYEQYF
many TRBJ2-1 17 TRBV4-2 NA TGTGCCAGCAGCCAAGATTGGGGGAGCGGCGAAGCGGGTGAGCAGTTCTTC CASSQDWGSGEAGEQFF
many TRBJ2-7 14 TRBV7-2 TRBD1 TGTGCCAGCAGATACGACAGGGGGTCCTACGAGCAGTACTTC CASRYDRGSYEQYF
many TRBJ1-6 16 TRBV7-2 NA TGTGCCAGCAGCCTCGCTCAGGGAGGAATTGGTTCACCCCTCCACTTT CASSLAQGGIGSPLHF
few TRBJ1-2 11 TRBV12-3/TRBV12-4 NA TGTGCCAGCAGCCTGTACTATGGCTACACCTTC CASSLYYGYTF
many TRBJ2-3 13 TRBV7-9 NA TGTGCCAGCAGCCCAGCCCACACAGATACGCAGTATTTT CASSPAHTDTQYF
NA TRBJ1-1 14 TRBV19 NA TGTGCCAGTACCTGGGGCAGTCTGAACACTGAAGCTTTCTTT CASTWGSLNTEAFF
NA TRBJ1-2 14 TRBV29-1 NA TGCAGCGTTGAGGGCAGCCAAGCTAACTATGGCTACACCTTC CSVEGSQANYGYTF
NA TRBJ2-1 16 TRBV11-2 TRBD2 TGTGCCAGCAGATTGATAGCGGGAGGGCCGAAAAATGAGCAGTTCTTC CASRLIAGGPKNEQFF
many TRBJ2-3 15 TRBV2 TRBD2 TGTGCCAGCAGCTGGGGACTAGCGGGAGCTGATACGCAGTATTTT CASSWGLAGADTQYF
many TRBJ1-1 11 TRBV2 NA TGTGCCAGCAGGGACAACCCTGAAGCTTTCTTT CASRDNPEAFF
many TRBJ1-2 17 TRBV28 NA TGTGCCAGCAGTTCCAGCGCCACAGGATCCCAGGCGAGAGGCTACACCTTC CASSSSATGSQARGYTF
few TRBJ2-1 15 TRBV5-1 NA TGCGCCAGCAGCTCCGGGAGCGGACCCTACAATGAGCAGTTCTTC CASSSGSGPYNEQFF
many TRBJ2-4 11 TRBV12-3/TRBV12-4 NA TGTGCCAGCAGTTTTGGCGGGGCTCAGTACTTC CASSFGGAQYF
NA TRBJ1-4 16 TRBV5-1 NA TGCGCCAGCAGCTCCTCTGGACGGGGGCATGGGGAAAAACTGTTTTTT CASSSSGRGHGEKLFF
NA TRBJ2-3 18 TRBV7-2 TRBD2 TGTGCCAGCGGCCAAAACCTGGGGACTAGCGGGAGATCAGATACGCAGTATTTT CASGQNLGTSGRSDTQYF
many TRBJ1-1 13 TRBV2 NA TGTGCCAGCATGCTGTCAGCGAACACTGAAGCTTTCTTT CASMLSANTEAFF
many TRBJ2-5 18 TRBV7-2 TRBD2 TGTGCCAGCAGCCTAGACTACGTACTAGCGGGAGCCGGTGAGACCCAGTACTTC CASSLDYVLAGAGETQYF
few TRBJ2-3 11 TRBV29-1 NA TGCAGCGTTTTAACCACAGATACGCAGTATTTT CSVLTTDTQYF
many TRBJ2-6 16 TRBV7-2 NA TGTGCCAGCAGCTTAGCTGCCACCTCTGGGGCCAACGTCCTGACTTTC CASSLAATSGANVLTF
NA TRBJ2-5 13 TRBV12-3/TRBV12-4 TRBD2 TGTGCCAGCGGCCAACTAGCGGGAGAGACCCAGTACTTC CASGQLAGETQYF
many TRBJ2-5 16 TRBV20-1 TRBD1 TGCAGTGCTTCGCCCGCCTTGACAGGGTCCCAAGAGACCCAGTACTTC CSASPALTGSQETQYF
NA TRBJ1-2 16 TRBV7-9 TRBD1 TGTGCCAGCAGCAACCCGAATTTCGACAGGGGAGATGGCTACACCTTC CASSNPNFDRGDGYTF
many TRBJ2-7 14 TRBV27 NA TGTGCCAGCAGTTTATCGTCAGAATACTACGAGCAGTACTTC CASSLSSEYYEQYF
many TRBJ2-1 16 TRBV7-2 NA TGTGCCAGCAGCCCCGGGCCTCGAGGCGCCTACAATGAGCAATTCTTC CASSPGPRGAYNEQFF
NA TRBJ2-1 14 TRBV19 NA TGTGCCAGTGGAAGGGGGTTTACCTACAATGAGCAGTTCTTC CASGRGFTYNEQFF
many TRBJ1-1 13 TRBV18 TRBD1 TGTGCCAGCTTACAGGGGGCGGGCACTGAAGCTTTCTTT CASLQGAGTEAFF
many TRBJ2-3 15 TRBV12-5 TRBD1 TGTGCTAGTGGTTCGGGACAGGCTAGCACAGATACGCAGTATTTT CASGSGQASTDTQYF
many TRBJ1-1 14 TRBV7-9 NA TGTGCCAGCAGCTCCCACACGGCGAACACTGAAGCTTTCTTT CASSSHTANTEAFF
many TRBJ2-2 17 TRBV7-7 TRBD2 TGTGCTAGCAGCTTAGAGAGTGTTAGCGGGAGTTCCGGGGAGCTGTTTTTT CASSLESVSGSSGELFF
many TRBJ1-2 13 TRBV14 NA TGTGCCAGCAGCCAAGGGACTCGGCTCGGCTACACCTTC CASSQGTRLGYTF
few TRBJ2-1 17 TRBV29-1 TRBD2 TGCAGCGTTGAAGGACTAGCGGGTAGGGCTTCCTACAATGAGCAGTTCTTC CSVEGLAGRASYNEQFF
NA TRBJ1-2 15 TRBV5-8 TRBD1 TGTGCCAGCAGCTATACAACCGGGACAGCTTATGGCTACACCTTC CASSYTTGTAYGYTF
NA TRBJ2-6 18 TRBV4-3 TRBD1 TGCGCCAGTGGGACAGACTCTTACACAAGCTCTGGGGCCAACGTCCTGACTTTC CASGTDSYTSSGANVLTF
many TRBJ2-3 10 TRBV10-3 NA TGTGCTTCGGCCGGCGATACGCAGTATTTT CASAGDTQYF
many TRBJ2-5 16 TRBV20-1 TRBD2 TGCAGTGCTTCTTTAGCGGGAGCAGTCTTCGGTGAGACCCAGTACTTC CSASLAGAVFGETQYF
many TRBJ2-1 16 TRBV6-1 TRBD1 TGTGCCAGCAGACGAGACAGGGGGCCCACCTACAATGAGCAGTTCTTC CASRRDRGPTYNEQFF
many TRBJ2-3 15 TRBV5-5 TRBD1 TGTGCCAGCAGCTTAGGGGGCATAAAGACAGATACGCAGTATTTT CASSLGGIKTDTQYF
NA TRBJ1-1 14 TRBV12-3/TRBV12-4 NA TGTGCCAGCAGTCAACGACAGGCGAACACTGAAGCTTTCTTT CASSQRQANTEAFF
many TRBJ1-1 13 TRBV15 NA TGTGCCACCAGCAGAGCAGCAAACACTGAAGCTTTCTTT CATSRAANTEAFF
few TRBJ2-1 11 TRBV10-3 NA TGTACCATCAGCGGAAAAAATGAGCAGTTCTTC CTISGKNEQFF
many TRBJ1-1 13 TRBV2 NA TGTGCCAGCAGCGGAGGTCTGTACACTGAAGCTTTCTTT CASSGGLYTEAFF
many TRBJ2-7 13 TRBV4-1 NA TGCGCCAGCAGCCAAGATATACGTTACGAGCAGTACTTC CASSQDIRYEQYF
many TRBJ2-7 15 TRBV4-1 TRBD2 TGCGCCAGCAGCCAACCGGGACTAGGTTTCTACGAGCAGTACTTC CASSQPGLGFYEQYF
many TRBJ2-5 16 TRBV28 TRBD1 TGTGCCAGCAGGCGACCGGGACAGGGAAGGAAAGAGACCCAGTACTTC CASRRPGQGRKETQYF
NA TRBJ1-3 12 TRBV12-3/TRBV12-4 NA TGTGCCAGCAGCGGGTCTGGAAACACCATACATTTT CASSGSGNTIHF
few TRBJ2-7 18 TRBV4-3 TRBD2 TGCGCCAGCAGCCAAGATCTTGTCTTGACCAGCGGGAGCTACGAGCAGTACTTC CASSQDLVLTSGSYEQYF
many TRBJ2-3 15 TRBV20-1 TRBD2 TGCAGTGCTAGTCTCACCGGGAGGGGGACAGATACGCAGTATTTT CSASLTGRGTDTQYF